This TCR beta chain was sequenced during a study of CD8 T cells in ankylosing spondylitis. This clonotype was seen many times. The target antigen is unknown. MiXCR, applied by TCRdb to the 5' RACE reads, yields one record per CDR3 protein. Found here are about 140,000 distinct CDR3 sequences, under 35% of them singletons; the top ten hold 5.5% to 7.5%. Study outcomes and limitations: Disease-linked clones reportedly showed significant enrichment in matched ankylosing spondylitis synovial fluid. Several highly homologous variants formed a TCR beta motif that appeared characteristic of ankylosing spondylitis blood.

Germline V lookup: CDR1 SEHNR, CDR2 FQNEAQ (reference sequence). The CDR3 contains 15 residues. V dropped 4 bases and J dropped 3 bases, with 13 bases sitting between them. The receptor was isolated from a male donor with ankylosing spondylitis. The sequenced sample was synovial fluid, either unsorted or a sorted T cell fraction (not recorded which). The genes are TRBV7-9 and TRBJ2-1; weak D call: TRBD2 (6 bases). The CDR3 loop reads CASSSSLANYNEQFF. The CDR3 DNA sequence: TGTGCCAGCAGCTCGAGTCTAGCGAACTACAATGAGCAGTTCTTC.